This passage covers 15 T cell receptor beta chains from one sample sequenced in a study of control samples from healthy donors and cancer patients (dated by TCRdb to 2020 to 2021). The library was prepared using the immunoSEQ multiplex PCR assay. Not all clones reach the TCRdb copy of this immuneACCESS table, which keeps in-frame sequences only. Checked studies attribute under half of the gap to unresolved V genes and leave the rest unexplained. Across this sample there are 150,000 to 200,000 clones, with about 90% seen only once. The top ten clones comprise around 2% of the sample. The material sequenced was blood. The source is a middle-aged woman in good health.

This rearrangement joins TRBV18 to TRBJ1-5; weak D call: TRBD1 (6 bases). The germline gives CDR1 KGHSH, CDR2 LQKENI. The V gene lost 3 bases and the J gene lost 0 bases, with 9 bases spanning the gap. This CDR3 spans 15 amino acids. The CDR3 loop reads CASSPGGASNQPQHF. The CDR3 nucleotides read TGTGCCAGCTCACCGGGGGGGGCTAGCAATCAGCCCCAGCATTTT.

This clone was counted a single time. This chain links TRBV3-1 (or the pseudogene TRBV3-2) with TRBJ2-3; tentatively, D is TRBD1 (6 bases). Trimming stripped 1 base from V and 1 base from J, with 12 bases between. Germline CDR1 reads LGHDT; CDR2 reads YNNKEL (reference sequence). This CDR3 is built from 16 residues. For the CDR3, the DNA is TGTGCCAGCAGCCAAGGGCTACAGGGAGGCACAGATACGCAGTATTTT. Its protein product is CASSQGLQGGTDTQYF.

The CDR3 nucleotides are TGTGCCACCAGAGTTCGGCGACGGAAAGAGACCCAGTACTTC. Its translation: CATRVRRRKETQYF. This chain uses TRBV15 with TRBJ2-5, with no clear D. From germline, CDR1 is LNHNV and CDR2 YYDKDF (reference sequence). The CDR3 sequence is 14 residues long. The ends were cut back, 6 bases at V and 3 bases at J, with 14 bases in the middle.

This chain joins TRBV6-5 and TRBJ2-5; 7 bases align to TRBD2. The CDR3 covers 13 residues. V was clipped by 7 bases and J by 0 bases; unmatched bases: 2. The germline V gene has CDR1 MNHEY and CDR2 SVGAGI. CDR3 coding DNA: TGTGCCAGCATCGGGACTAACCAAGAGACCCAGTACTTC. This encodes CASIGTNQETQYF.

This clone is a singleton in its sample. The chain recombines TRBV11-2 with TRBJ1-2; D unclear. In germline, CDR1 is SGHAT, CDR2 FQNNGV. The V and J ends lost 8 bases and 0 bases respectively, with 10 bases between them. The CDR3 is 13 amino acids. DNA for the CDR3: TGTGCCAGCGCTACAGTGACTAACTATGGCTACACCTTC. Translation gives CASATVTNYGYTF.

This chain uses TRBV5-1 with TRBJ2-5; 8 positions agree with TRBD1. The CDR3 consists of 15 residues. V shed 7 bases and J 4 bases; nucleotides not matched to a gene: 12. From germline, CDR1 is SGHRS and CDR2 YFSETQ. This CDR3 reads CASGVNRGLRETQYF. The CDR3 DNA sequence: TGCGCCAGCGGTGTCAACAGGGGGTTGCGAGAGACCCAGTACTTC.

The CDR3 is CASSFDRAGNTIYF. The CDR3 DNA sequence: TGTGCCAGCAGTTTCGACAGGGCTGGAAACACCATATATTTT. This chain connects TRBV28 to TRBJ1-3; 7 nucleotides line up with TRBD1. This CDR3 region has 14 residues. V lost 3 bases to trimming and J lost 2 bases; unmatched junction nucleotides: 1. Germline V gene lookup returns CDR1 MDHEN and CDR2 SYDVKM.

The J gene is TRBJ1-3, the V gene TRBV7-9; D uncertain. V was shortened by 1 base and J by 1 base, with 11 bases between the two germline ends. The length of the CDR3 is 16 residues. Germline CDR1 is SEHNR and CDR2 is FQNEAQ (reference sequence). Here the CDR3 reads CASSLGSLGSGNTIYF. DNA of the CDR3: TGTGCCAGCAGCTTAGGCTCTCTTGGATCTGGAAACACCATATATTTT. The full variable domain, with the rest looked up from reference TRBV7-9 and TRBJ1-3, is DTGVSQNPRHKITKRGQNVTFRCDPISEHNRLYWYRQTLGQGPEFLTYFQNEAQLEKSRLLSDRFSAERPKGSFSTLEIQRTEQGDSAMYLCASSLGSLGSGNTIYFGEGSWLTVV.

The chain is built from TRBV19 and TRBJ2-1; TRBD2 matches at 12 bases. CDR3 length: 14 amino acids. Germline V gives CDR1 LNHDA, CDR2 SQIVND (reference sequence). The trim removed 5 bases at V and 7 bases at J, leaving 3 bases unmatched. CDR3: CASSPSGGVNEQFF. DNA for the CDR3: TGTGCCAGTAGTCCTAGCGGGGGGGTGAATGAGCAGTTCTTC.

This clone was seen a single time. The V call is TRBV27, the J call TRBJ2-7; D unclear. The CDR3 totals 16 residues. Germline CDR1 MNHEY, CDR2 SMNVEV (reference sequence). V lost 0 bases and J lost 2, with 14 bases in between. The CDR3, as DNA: TGTGCCAGCAGTTTATCGCTGTGGAGCCGTGCCTACGAGCAGTACTTC. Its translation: CASSLSLWSRAYEQYF.

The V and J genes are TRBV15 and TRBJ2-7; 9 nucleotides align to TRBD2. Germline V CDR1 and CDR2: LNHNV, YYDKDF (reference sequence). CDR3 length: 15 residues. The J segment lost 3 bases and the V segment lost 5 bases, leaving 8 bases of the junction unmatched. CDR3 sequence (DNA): TGTGCCACCAGCGCCCCGGAGCGGGGGGTCTACGAGCAGTACTTC. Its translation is CATSAPERGVYEQYF.

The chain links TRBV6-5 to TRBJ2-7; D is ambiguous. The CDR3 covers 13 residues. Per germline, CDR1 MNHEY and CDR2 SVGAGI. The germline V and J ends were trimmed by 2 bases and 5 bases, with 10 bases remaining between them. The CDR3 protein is CASSYTPRNEQYF. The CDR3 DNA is TGTGCCAGCAGTTACACCCCTCGGAACGAGCAGTACTTC.

CDR3 sequence: CSASWGYTEAFF. The CDR3 DNA is TGCAGTGCTAGTTGGGGGTACACTGAAGCTTTCTTT. The rearrangement joins TRBV20-1 to TRBJ1-1, with a weak D call TRBD1 (5 bases). Germline V gene sequence: CDR1 DFQATT, CDR2 SNEGSKA (reference sequence). The V gene lost 3 bases and the J gene lost 3 bases, with 8 bases spanning the gap. The length of the CDR3 is 12 residues.

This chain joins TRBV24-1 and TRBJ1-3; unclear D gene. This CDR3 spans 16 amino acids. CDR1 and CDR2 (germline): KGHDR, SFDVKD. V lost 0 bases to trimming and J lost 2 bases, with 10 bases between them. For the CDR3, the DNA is TGTGCCACCAGTGATTTGGAGGGCAGCGCTGGAAACACCATATATTTT. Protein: CATSDLEGSAGNTIYF.

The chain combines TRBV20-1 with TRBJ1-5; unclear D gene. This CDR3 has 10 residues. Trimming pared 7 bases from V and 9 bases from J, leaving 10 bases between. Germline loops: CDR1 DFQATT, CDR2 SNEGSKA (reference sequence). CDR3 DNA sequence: TGCAGTGGCCCGGTGGGGCCCCAGCATTTT. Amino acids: CSGPVGPQHF.